This TCR beta chain was recovered during a study of blood T cell repertoires in COVID-19. Study context: Samples representing acute and convalescent COVID-19 were sourced from the United States, Italy and Spain.

Study processing details: By means of reference gene primer amplification, nucleated cell counts were estimated. Measured with immunoSEQ multiplex PCR; TCRdb has only the in-frame clones, and not every one. That table furnishes V, J and clone size, whereas the DNA furnished D and trimming. The data show about 170,000 clones, about 85% seen once. Germline V gene sequence: CDR1 SGHTA, CDR2 FQGTGA. The CDR3 consists of 13 residues. The V and J ends lost 5 bases and 3 bases, in that order; junction bases with no gene match: 3. Comment on this clone: At the DNA level, this CDR3 is encoded by other sequences in the same sample as well.

The genes are TRBV7-3 and TRBJ1-1, with 7 bases aligning to TRBD1. This receptor was identified in a man in his fifties or sixties who had recovered from COVID-19. Material: peripheral blood. The CDR3 protein is CASSLQGDTEAFF. The CDR3 DNA follows: TGTGCCAGCAGCCTCCAGGGGGACACTGAAGCTTTCTTT.